Presented here are 23 T cell receptor beta chains from one specimen sequenced in a study of regulatory T cells in long-lasting Graves disease. Arm-PCR of CDR3 regions and iRepertoire HTBI primers were the basis on which TCR beta libraries were built. TCRdb reprocessed the multiplex PCR reads with MiXCR, giving one entry per CDR3 protein. The table has 350,000 to 500,000 distinct CDR3 sequences, approximately 14% seen once. The sample's time point: newly diagnosed GD, antithyroid drugs for less than 3 months. PBMC-derived RNA was used for the TCR library. The data were also submitted as part of a second study, on T cells in Graves' hyperthyroidism and ophthalmopathy.

Sequenced material: peripheral blood mononuclear cells (PBMCs), taken at new diagnosis, from a patient treated with antithyroid drugs. These receptors were collected from a woman aged 45-59 years with Graves disease.

This clonotype was found many times. V and J are TRBV28 and TRBJ1-6; D is unresolved. CDR3 length: 17 amino acids. V lost 2 bases and J 3 bases, leaving 14 bases between the germline ends. The germline V gene has CDR1 MDHEN and CDR2 SYDVKM. The CDR3 sequence is CASSLGSNSFYNSPLHF. Here the CDR3 DNA reads TGTGCCAGCAGTTTAGGATCCAATAGCTTCTATAATTCACCCCTCCACTTT.

This rearrangement joins TRBV6-1 to TRBJ2-1; 14 bases map to TRBD2. V lost 7 bases to trimming and J lost 8 bases; unmatched junction nucleotides: 7. Germline V gene data show CDR1 as MNHNS and CDR2 as SASEGT. This CDR3 has 15 residues. CDR3: CASKSGLAGVYEQFF. CDR3 sequence (DNA): TGTGCCAGCAAATCGGGACTAGCGGGGGTCTATGAGCAGTTCTTC.

This clonotype was observed a few times. The chain uses TRBV19 and TRBJ1-1; TRBD1 matches 7 bases. The trim removed 3 bases at V and 0 bases at J, leaving 13 bases unmatched. The CDR3 extends over 18 amino acids. Germline lookup yields CDR1 LNHDA and CDR2 SQIVND (reference sequence). For the CDR3, the DNA is TGTGCCAGTAGTATCGGGCTAATCGGGACAGAAATGAACACTGAAGCTTTCTTT. Amino acid sequence: CASSIGLIGTEMNTEAFF. The complete variable domain, with remaining parts taken from reference TRBV19 and TRBJ1-1, reads DGGITQSPKYLFRKEGQNVTLSCEQNLNHDAMYWYRQDPGQGLRLIYYSQIVNDFQKGDIAEGYSVSREKKESFPLTVTSAQKNPTAFYLCASSIGLIGTEMNTEAFFGQGTRLTVV.

This clonotype was found many times. The chain combines TRBV6-2 or TRBV6-3 with TRBJ2-1, with 11 positions matching TRBD2. The CDR3 loop spans 15 amino acids. V trimming: 5 bases; J trimming: 5 bases; junction bases outside the gene matches: 5. The germline CDR1 and CDR2 sequences are MNHEY and SVGEGT. CDR3: CASSPGTSGNNEQFF. The DNA for the CDR3 is TGTGCCAGCAGTCCCGGGACTAGCGGAAACAATGAGCAGTTCTTC.

On this clonotype: Being one base from a much bigger clone, this may be a read error. This rearrangement joins TRBV2 to TRBJ2-1, with 12 bases fitting TRBD2. V was clipped by 5 bases and J by 5 bases; unmatched bases: 4. The CDR3 contains 15 residues. CDR1 is SNHLY and CDR2 is FYNNEI in the germline V gene. CDR3 sequence (DNA): TGTGCCAGCAGTCCGACTAGCGGGAGCCACAATGAGCAGTTCTTC. Amino acids: CASSPTSGSHNEQFF.

This clonotype was seen many times. The rearrangement joins TRBV28 to TRBJ2-1; D remains ambiguous. The CDR3 is made up of 14 amino acids. Between the trimmed V and J ends, which lost 4 bases and 5 bases, there was a span of 12 bases. Germline V gene data show CDR1 as MDHEN and CDR2 as SYDVKM. CDR3 region: CASSSRVVDNEQFF. In DNA, the CDR3 is TGTGCCAGCAGTTCAAGGGTCGTTGACAATGAGCAGTTCTTC.

The chain recombines TRBV7-9 with TRBJ2-2, with TRBD2 as a possible D gene (6 bases). The germline gives CDR1 SEHNR, CDR2 FQNEAQ (reference sequence). V lost 5 bases, J lost 2 bases, and 15 bases lay in between. The CDR3 has 16 amino acids. The CDR3 DNA sequence: TGTGCCAGCAGCATCCGGGAGTCACTCAACACCGGGGAGCTGTTTTTT. Translation: CASSIRESLNTGELFF.

Many counts were recorded for this clonotype. The V and J genes are TRBV4-1 and TRBJ2-5; 12 bases are shared with TRBD2. The CDR3 is 15 amino acids. Germline V gene sequence: CDR1 MGHRA, CDR2 YSYEKL. V trimming: 6 bases; J trimming: 5 bases; junction bases outside the gene matches: 7. For the CDR3, the DNA is TGCGCCAGCAGTCCGCTAGCGGGAGGGATGGAGACCCAGTACTTC. Its protein product is CASSPLAGGMETQYF.

The genes are TRBV9 and TRBJ2-7; 9 bases are a match to TRBD1. The CDR3 loop spans 15 amino acids. V lost 0 bases and J lost 2; bases outside the gene matches: 3. Germline CDR1 reads SGDLS; CDR2 reads YYNGEE. The CDR3 reads CASSVEGTGPYEQYF. The DNA for the CDR3 is TGTGCCAGCAGCGTAGAAGGGACAGGGCCCTACGAGCAGTACTTC.

The table lists this clonotype with a count of one. Just one base apart from a much larger clone, this may be a read error. The chain joins TRBV20-1 to TRBJ2-1; tentatively, D is TRBD2 (6 bases). The CDR3 is 14 amino acids. The germline CDR1 and CDR2 sequences are DFQATT and SNEGSKA (reference sequence). The CDR3 bases are TGCAGTGCCCTCATTGGACTAACAGACAATGGGCAGTTCTTC. Residues: CSALIGLTDNGQFF.

There are many counts of this clonotype. The chain employs TRBV28 and TRBJ2-7; TRBD1 is a possible D gene (9 bases). Trimming cost V 7 bases and J 1 base, with 20 bases left between them. CDR1 is MDHEN, CDR2 SYDVKM, per germline. The CDR3 runs 16 residues. CDR3 residues: CASIRGGTGRSYEQYF. The CDR3 DNA reads as TGTGCCAGCATTCGGGGGGGGACAGGGAGGTCCTACGAGCAGTACTTC. The variable domain in full, completed from reference TRBV28 and TRBJ2-7, reads DVKVTQSSRYLVKRTGEKVFLECVQDMDHENMFWYRQDPGLGLRLIYFSYDVKMKEKGDIPEGYSVSREKKERFSLILESASTNQTSMYLCASIRGGTGRSYEQYFGPGTRLTVT.

The sample holds many counts of this clonotype. The rearrangement joins TRBV2 to TRBJ2-2; TRBD2 matches at 7 bases. V lost 3 bases, J lost 0 bases, and 4 bases stayed unmatched. This CDR3 contains 16 residues. From germline, CDR1 is SNHLY and CDR2 FYNNEI. Here the CDR3 DNA reads TGTGCCAGCAGTGATGTACTAGCGACGAACACCGGGGAGCTGTTTTTT. It translates to CASSDVLATNTGELFF.

This clonotype came up a few times. The chain recombines TRBV30 with TRBJ2-7; D is unclear. Germline values: CDR1 GTSNPN, CDR2 SVGIG (reference sequence). This CDR3 comprises 13 residues. Trimming removed 2 bases from V and 3 bases from J, with 11 bases in between. The CDR3: CAWSWGDDYEQYF. For the CDR3, the DNA is TGTGCCTGGAGTTGGGGTGATGACTACGAGCAGTACTTC.

The rearrangement links TRBV3-1 to TRBJ2-1; 7 bases line up with TRBD1. The CDR3 has 17 amino acids. CDR1 is LGHDT and CDR2 is YNNKEL in the germline V gene (reference sequence). With V trimmed by 5 bases and J by 0 bases, 10 bases remained unmatched. The CDR3 is CASSSPSDRSSYNEQFF. In DNA form, the CDR3 reads TGTGCCAGCAGCTCGCCCTCGGACAGGAGCTCCTACAATGAGCAGTTCTTC.

The gene calls are TRBV30 and TRBJ2-2, with a possible D match to TRBD2 (5 bases). V dropped 0 bases and J dropped 4 bases, with 9 bases sitting between them. Germline values: CDR1 GTSNPN, CDR2 SVGIG (reference sequence). The CDR3 totals 14 residues. In nucleotides, the CDR3 is TGTGCCTGGAGTGTATCCCGGGGCACCGGGGAGCTGTTTTTT. Translation gives CAWSVSRGTGELFF.

To note about this clonotype: The junction departs from germline at one end; a sequencing error may be responsible. For the CDR3, the DNA is TGCGCCAGCAGCTTGGCGGCAGGAGAGAACACTGGAGCTTTCTTT. It encodes CASSLAAGENTGAFF. V usage is TRBV5-1 and J usage is TRBJ1-1; D unclear. The CDR3 sequence is 15 residues long. Germline loops: CDR1 SGHRS, CDR2 YFSETQ. Based on the CDR3 plus reference TRBV5-1 and TRBJ1-1, the full variable domain is KAGVTQTPRYLIKTRGQQVTLSCSPISGHRSVSWYQQTPGQGLQFLFEYFSETQRNKGNFPGRFSGRQFSNSRSEMNVSTLELGDSALYLCASSLAAGENTGAFFGQGTRLTVV.

The chain couples TRBV28 to TRBJ2-6; 7 nucleotides agree with TRBD2. Germline V gene data show CDR1 as MDHEN and CDR2 as SYDVKM. Germline trimming cut 5 bases from V and 0 bases from J; bases unmatched to any gene: 4. The length of the CDR3 is 16 residues. The CDR3 loop is CASSQAGISGANVLTF. In nucleotides, the CDR3 is TGTGCCAGCAGTCAAGCGGGGATCTCTGGGGCCAACGTCCTGACTTTC.

The chain has TRBV4-1 and TRBJ2-2; a possible D gene is TRBD1 (6 bases). Germline V gene lookup returns CDR1 MGHRA and CDR2 YSYEKL. Trimming took 4 bases from V and 6 from J, leaving 15 bases between them. The CDR3 has 15 residues. CDR3 DNA sequence: TGCGCCAGCAGCCTCGGCAGGGGATCCCCCGGGGAGCTGTTTTTT. It translates to CASSLGRGSPGELFF.

This clonotype appeared many times. This chain links TRBV11-2 with TRBJ2-7, with D tentatively TRBD2 (6 bases). CDR1 SGHAT and CDR2 FQNNGV come from the germline V gene. V lost 8 bases and J 1 base, leaving 18 bases between the germline ends. CDR3 length equals 15 residues. The CDR3 region is CASSLIDGGSYEQYF. CDR3 DNA sequence: TGTGCCAGCTCCTTGATAGACGGAGGGTCCTACGAGCAGTACTTC.

This clonotype was counted at least ten times. The chain carries TRBV10-3 and TRBJ1-5, with D possibly matching TRBD1 (6 bases). The length of the CDR3 is 15 residues. Germline V gene data show CDR1 as ENHRY and CDR2 as SYGVKD. Trimming cost V 5 bases and J 3 bases, with 14 bases left between them. This CDR3 reads CAISPGGAANQPQHF. The CDR3 DNA is TGTGCCATCAGTCCCGGGGGGGCTGCCAATCAGCCCCAGCATTTT.

The sample holds many counts of this clonotype. The V and J genes are TRBV5-1 and TRBJ2-2; D is perhaps TRBD2 (6 bases). V was shortened by 0 bases and J by 1 base, with 13 bases between the two germline ends. Germline-derived CDR1 and CDR2 are SGHRS and YFSETQ. The CDR3 is 17 amino acids. The CDR3 reads CASSLVVASENTGELFF. The CDR3 DNA follows: TGCGCCAGCAGCTTGGTGGTTGCTAGCGAGAACACCGGGGAGCTGTTTTTT.

The chain is built from TRBV18 and TRBJ1-1; no definite D call. The CDR3 is 14 residues long. Per germline, CDR1 KGHSH and CDR2 LQKENI. Trimming shortened V by 6 bases and J by 4 bases, and 15 bases separated the two germline ends. Here the CDR3 reads CASSPKTAGTEAFF. As DNA, the CDR3 is TGTGCCAGCTCCCCCAAAACGGCGGGCACTGAAGCTTTCTTT.

The chain employs TRBV6-2 or TRBV6-3 and TRBJ1-5, with D perhaps matching TRBD1 (5 bases). The CDR3 sequence is 15 residues long. The germline gives CDR1 MNHEY, CDR2 SVGEGT. The V gene lost 5 bases and the J gene lost 1 base, with 12 bases spanning the gap. The CDR3 loop is CASSERQGSNQPQHF. The CDR3 bases are TGTGCCAGCAGTGAAAGGCAGGGAAGCAATCAGCCCCAGCATTTT.